This entry concerns a single TCR beta chain. The antigen is unknown. The source of the sample is a study of blood T cells in healthy people across ages. Overall study findings and caveats: Donor CMV status was unknown, possibly confounding expanded clonotype changes.

The use of a sample-barcoded 5' primer and a J-beta primer mix characterized a second PCR of roughly 6 to 12 cycles. TCRdb ran MiXCR on the 5' RACE reads and lists one entry per CDR3 protein. The sample has roughly 680,000 distinct CDR3 sequences; around 20% are singletons. This receptor was obtained from a man between 65 and 80 years old in good health. Source material: blood.

CDR3 region: CASTVGYEQFF. The CDR3 DNA reads TGTGCCAGCACCGTAGGGTATGAGCAGTTCTTC. The chain has TRBV6-1 and TRBJ2-1, with no clear D. The CDR3 totals 11 residues. The germline V and J ends were trimmed by 7 bases and 8 bases, with 9 bases remaining between them. CDR1 is MNHNS, CDR2 SASEGT, per germline.